The entry that follows covers one T cell receptor beta chain sequence. Its antigen remains unidentified. Per-base quality was not reported, and no clone a single base away is much larger than it. Collaborating institutions collected whole blood in K2EDTA tubes following their own protocols. For TCRbeta analysis, collaborators shipped samples in one of three forms: frozen whole blood, isolated PBMCs, or DNA extracted from either of those sample types. As encoded in the germline V gene (reference sequence), CDR1 is DFQATT while CDR2 is SNEGSKA. The CDR3 measures 14 amino acids from cysteine to phenylalanine. Just the 42-base CDR3 DNA is kept, in frame starting at base 1. The junction carries 15 bases between V and J, which are trimmed by 3 bases and 3 bases respectively. The data belong to a study of blood T cell repertoires in COVID-19 (dated by TCRdb to the early 2020s). Broadly, across the study: Collaborator samples came from the United States, Italy and Spain and covered acute and convalescent phases of COVID-19. The material from the prospective study consisted of cDNA or gDNA derived from T cells, B-cell-depleted T cells, or PBMCs. Subjects who had been exposed to COVID-19, were actively infected with it, or had recovered from it provided the deeply sampled blood TCRbeta repertoires that made up the dataset. The repertoires were made available in a free public database intended to serve as a resource for research on the immune response to SARS-CoV-2. Samples were obtained from the ongoing ImmuneRACE study (first 160 participants) and from 1,200 or so subjects provided by 6 global collaborators. Sample metadata almost always included a de-identified subject ID, COVID-19 status, age in years and sex. HLA class I and class II types, where available, came from metadata supplied by the sample provider rather than from assay-based typing. What the authors observed across the whole study: How much clinical and demographic metadata was included differed by source and by participant, and the metadata was provided uncurated.

TCRbeta CDR3 regions were amplified from genomic DNA using the immunoSEQ Assay, a bias-controlled multiplex PCR. Per the authors' processing: The number of nucleated cells in each sample was estimated by amplification of reference gene primers within the assay. To quantify the absolute abundance of each unique TCRbeta CDR3 rearrangement, sequence reads were collapsed and filtered. For each sample, productive Simpson clonality was calculated by taking the square root of Simpson's diversity index across productive rearrangements. TCRdb took this table from immuneACCESS and kept in-frame rearrangements with V and J called. Such tables lack part of the clones; where checked against another copy, unresolved V genes explain under half of the gap, and the rest is unexplained. V and J calls and clone size are given by that table; D and trimming were obtained from the DNA. The sample records approximately 200,000 clones, roughly 88% of which are singletons. 1.5% of the sample belongs to the ten largest clones.

Sequencing was performed on peripheral blood. The rearrangement combines TRBV20-1 with TRBJ2-7; a weak D assignment points to TRBD1 (6 bases agree). The origin of this receptor is a man aged 18 to 30 with active or convalescent COVID-19. The CDR3 region reads CSASRGGQSYEQYF. The nucleotide sequence reads as follows: TGCAGTGCTAGTAGAGGTGGACAGAGCTACGAGCAGTACTTC.